A single sample is the source of the 28 T cell receptor beta chains below, sequenced in a study of Ad26.COV2.S vaccination and SARS-CoV-2 variants. Indicated treatment: 15 to 20 received Ad26.COV2.S at low or high dose, single or two shots; 5 received placebo; per-sample allocation not given. Day 63 after the first vaccine or placebo injection was the time point for sampling. Sequencing was performed with immunoSEQ multiplex PCR; in TCRdb, only in-frame clones are kept and a portion is missing. Among some 420,000 clones, 70% to 90% were seen once, and the ten largest hold 3.6%. The specimen was peripheral blood, collected in a trial of Ad26.COV2.S vaccine versus placebo. Receptors originate from a person aged 18-65 years who received the Ad26.COV2.S COVID-19 vaccine or a placebo.

This clone is a singleton in its sample. DNA for the CDR3: TGTGCCAGCAGCCTACGGACAGGGGGCGGTTCACCCCTCCACTTT. Residues: CASSLRTGGGSPLHF. This chain connects TRBV7-2 to TRBJ1-6, with 11 nucleotides matching TRBD1. The CDR3 has 15 amino acids. The germline CDR1 and CDR2 sequences are SGHTA and FQGNSA. The V and J ends lost 5 bases and 9 bases, in that order; junction bases with no gene match: 6.

This chain joins TRBV11-3 and TRBJ2-5; D is possibly TRBD1 or TRBD2 (5 bases each). V was shortened by 5 bases and J by 2 bases, with 12 bases between the two germline ends. Germline CDR1 and CDR2: SGHNT and YENEEA. The CDR3 has 14 residues. CDR3 DNA: TGTGCCAGCAGCCTAGGGACGGCTCAAGAGACCCAGTACTTC. This gives the protein CASSLGTAQETQYF.

This chain joins TRBV19 and TRBJ1-1, with 7 positions matching TRBD1. The junction had 7 bases not matched to a gene; V was cut back by 3 bases and J by 6 bases. The CDR3 spans 14 residues. Per germline, CDR1 LNHDA and CDR2 SQIVND (reference sequence). CDR3 loop: CASSIRGGRPEAFF. The CDR3 DNA reads as TGTGCCAGTAGTATCAGGGGGGGCCGGCCTGAAGCTTTCTTT.

The CDR3 sequence: CAWGPFGHSNQPQHF. The DNA for the CDR3 is TGTGCCTGGGGCCCCTTCGGACATAGCAATCAGCCCCAGCATTTT. J is TRBJ1-5 and V is TRBV30; D possibly corresponds to TRBD1 (5 bases). V dropped 5 bases and J dropped 0 bases, with 14 bases sitting between them. The CDR3 contains 15 residues. The germline V gene encodes CDR1 GTSNPN and CDR2 SVGIG (reference sequence).

This clone showed up just a few times. This chain uses TRBV7-8 with TRBJ2-7; no definite D call. Trimming pared 5 bases from V and 4 bases from J, leaving 9 bases between. CDR3 length equals 12 residues. The germline CDR1 and CDR2 sequences are SGHVS and FQNEAQ. DNA for the CDR3: TGTGCCAGCAGCCCAGCCCCGTACGAGCAGTACTTC. Amino acid sequence: CASSPAPYEQYF.

The chain is built from TRBV6-2 or TRBV6-3 and TRBJ2-3; no firm D call. This CDR3 contains 13 residues. With 0 bases removed from V and 1 base from J, the gap between germline ends came to 2 bases. Germline CDR1 MNHEY, CDR2 SVGEGT. The CDR3 sequence is CASSYSGTDTQYF. The CDR3 bases are TGTGCCAGCAGTTACTCGGGCACAGATACGCAGTATTTT.

A few counts support this clone. V is TRBV28 and J is TRBJ1-1; D is unclear. The germline V gene encodes CDR1 MDHEN and CDR2 SYDVKM. V lost 4 bases and J 1 base, leaving 10 bases between the germline ends. CDR3 size: 14 residues. CDR3 amino acids: CASSSPGENTEAFF. Written as DNA, the CDR3 is TGTGCCAGCAGTTCCCCGGGAGAGAACACTGAAGCTTTCTTT.

This clone was detected only once. The genes are TRBV10-3 and TRBJ2-4; TRBD1 aligns across 9 bases. The germline CDR1 and CDR2 sequences are ENHRY and SYGVKD. V gave up 0 bases and J gave up 0 bases; unmatched junction bases: 3. The CDR3 has 17 amino acids. As DNA, the CDR3 is TGTGCCATCAGTGAGTCGGACAGGGGACCAGCCAAAAACATTCAGTACTTC. Protein sequence: CAISESDRGPAKNIQYF.

J is TRBJ2-5 and V is TRBV7-9, with D perhaps matching TRBD2 (6 bases). The V end was cut by 4 bases, the J end by 4 bases, with 13 bases between. The CDR3 is 14 amino acids. Germline values: CDR1 SEHNR, CDR2 FQNEAQ (reference sequence). Written as DNA, the CDR3 is TGTGCCAGCAGCTCCGGGACTGTGGTAGAGACCCAGTACTTC. Amino acids: CASSSGTVVETQYF.

This clone was counted once. The chain employs TRBV27 and TRBJ2-1; no definite D call. There are 15 residues in the CDR3. Trimming removed 2 bases from V and 4 bases from J, with 12 bases in between. CDR1 is MNHEY, CDR2 SMNVEV, per germline (reference sequence). This CDR3 reads CASSLLEGSYNEQFF. The CDR3 DNA reads as TGTGCCAGCAGTTTACTAGAAGGAAGTTACAATGAGCAGTTCTTC.

This chain connects TRBV6-5 to TRBJ2-7; 9 bases are a match to TRBD1. The CDR3 is 15 amino acids. V gave up 2 bases and J gave up 4 bases; unmatched junction bases: 6. Germline CDR1 is MNHEY and CDR2 is SVGAGI. The CDR3 loop reads CASSYGTGSFYEQYF. In DNA form, the CDR3 reads TGTGCCAGCAGTTACGGGACAGGGAGTTTTTACGAGCAGTACTTC.

The chain uses TRBV28 and TRBJ2-3; weak D call: TRBD2 (5 bases). V lost 2 bases, J lost 6 bases, and 27 bases lay in between. Germline V gives CDR1 MDHEN, CDR2 SYDVKM. The CDR3 has 19 residues. The CDR3 is CASSLEMWAGVQAADTQYF. The CDR3 nucleotides read TGTGCCAGCAGTTTAGAAATGTGGGCCGGCGTGCAAGCGGCGGATACGCAGTATTTT.

The chain has TRBV6-2 or TRBV6-3 and TRBJ1-1, with a tentative D call TRBD1 (5 bases). CDR1 is MNHEY, CDR2 SVGEGT, per germline. The ends were cut back, 5 bases at V and 0 bases at J, with 13 bases in the middle. The CDR3 contains 15 residues. DNA for the CDR3: TGTGCCAGCAGTAAGACAGCGCGCCTGAACACTGAAGCTTTCTTT. Protein sequence: CASSKTARLNTEAFF.

CDR3 amino acids: CASSWGTDTQYF. The DNA for the CDR3 is TGTGCCAGCAGTTGGGGCACAGATACGCAGTATTTT. V is TRBV6-2 or TRBV6-3 and J is TRBJ2-3; D call uncertain. V shed 4 bases and J shed 1 base, with 3 bases lying between them. The CDR3 spans 12 residues. The germline V gene encodes CDR1 MNHEY and CDR2 SVGEGT.

V is TRBV3-1 (or the pseudogene TRBV3-2) and J is TRBJ2-5; maybe TRBD2 (5 bases). The CDR3 sequence is 15 residues long. The V and J ends lost 5 bases and 2 bases respectively, with 15 bases between them. Germline V gene sequence: CDR1 LGHDT, CDR2 YNNKEL (reference sequence). The CDR3 DNA is TGTGCCAGCAGCTTAGGACTTACCGAGCAAGAGACCCAGTACTTC. Encoded protein: CASSLGLTEQETQYF.

The rearrangement uses TRBV12-3 or TRBV12-4 and TRBJ1-6; D not resolved. V was cut by 8 bases and J by 6 bases, with 8 bases left in between. This CDR3 comprises 12 residues. The CDR3 DNA sequence: TGTGCCAGCTCAATGGCTAATTCACCCCTCCACTTT. Amino acid sequence: CASSMANSPLHF.

This chain links TRBV19 with TRBJ2-7, with 9 bases aligning to TRBD2. Germline CDR1 LNHDA, CDR2 SQIVND (reference sequence). The CDR3 is 15 residues long. With 6 bases clipped from V and 0 bases from J, the junction kept 6 bases outside the gene matches. CDR3 nucleotide sequence: TGTGCCAGTAGGCCTCTAGCGGGGAGCTCCTACGAGCAGTACTTC. It yields the protein CASRPLAGSSYEQYF.

The CDR3 spells CASSFYSGELFF. DNA of the CDR3: TGTGCCAGCAGTTTCTACTCCGGGGAGCTGTTTTTT. V and J are TRBV12-3 or TRBV12-4 and TRBJ2-2; D is undetermined. V was shortened by 3 bases and J by 6 bases, with 5 bases between the two germline ends. CDR3 length: 12 amino acids.

The rearrangement uses TRBV4-1 and TRBJ2-1; TRBD1 is a possible D gene (6 bases). The V gene lost 1 base and the J gene lost 8 bases, with 18 bases spanning the gap. The CDR3 has 16 amino acids. Germline CDR1 reads MGHRA; CDR2 reads YSYEKL. The CDR3: CASSQGTAYYGDEQFF. The CDR3 coding sequence is TGCGCCAGCAGCCAAGGGACAGCATACTATGGAGATGAGCAGTTCTTC.

V gene TRBV18 combines with J gene TRBJ1-1; 10 bases are shared with TRBD1. CDR3 length: 18 amino acids. The V gene end was trimmed by 3 bases and the J gene end by 1 base; junction bases not matched to a gene: 11. Germline values: CDR1 KGHSH, CDR2 LQKENI. In DNA form, the CDR3 reads TGTGCCAGCTCACCGGGCCGGACAGGGGGTCAGGCGAACACTGAAGCTTTCTTT. Protein: CASSPGRTGGQANTEAFF.

The chain recombines TRBV5-1 with TRBJ2-7, with unresolved D. V shed 0 bases and J shed 2 bases, with 6 bases lying between them. Germline V gene lookup returns CDR1 SGHRS and CDR2 YFSETQ. The CDR3 consists of 13 residues. CDR3 residues: CASSLGRPYEQYF. CDR3 coding DNA: TGCGCCAGCAGCTTGGGCCGGCCCTACGAGCAGTACTTC. Variable domain in full (rest from reference TRBV5-1 and TRBJ2-7): KAGVTQTPRYLIKTRGQQVTLSCSPISGHRSVSWYQQTPGQGLQFLFEYFSETQRNKGNFPGRFSGRQFSNSRSEMNVSTLELGDSALYLCASSLGRPYEQYFGPGTRLTVT.

This chain uses TRBV25-1 with TRBJ1-4, with a tentative D call TRBD1 (5 bases). CDR3 size: 18 residues. Germline CDR1 MGHDK, CDR2 SYGVNS. Trimming cost V 2 bases and J 0 bases, with 16 bases left between them. This CDR3 reads CASSEGALAFATNEKLFF. The CDR3 DNA reads TGTGCCAGCAGTGAAGGGGCTCTGGCTTTTGCAACTAATGAAAAACTGTTTTTT.

The chain joins TRBV3-1 (or the pseudogene TRBV3-2) to TRBJ2-7; TRBD1 is a possible D gene (7 bases). The germline CDR1 and CDR2 sequences are LGHDT and YNNKEL (reference sequence). V was clipped by 1 base and J by 1 base, with 14 bases between them. The CDR3 has 16 amino acids. In nucleotides, the CDR3 is TGTGCCAGCAGCCAAGGGGCGGCAGGGGGGTCCTACGAGCAGTACTTC. The encoded protein is CASSQGAAGGSYEQYF.

The rearrangement links TRBV28 to TRBJ1-4; TRBD1 matches 7 bases. Germline lookup yields CDR1 MDHEN and CDR2 SYDVKM. This CDR3 contains 14 residues. V shed 7 bases and J 8 bases; nucleotides not matched to a gene: 10. Here the CDR3 reads CASTADRVGEKLFF. The CDR3 bases are TGTGCCAGCACCGCCGACAGGGTTGGGGAAAAACTGTTTTTT. Full variable domain (rest looked up from reference TRBV28 and TRBJ1-4): DVKVTQSSRYLVKRTGEKVFLECVQDMDHENMFWYRQDPGLGLRLIYFSYDVKMKEKGDIPEGYSVSREKKERFSLILESASTNQTSMYLCASTADRVGEKLFFGSGTQLSVL.

The J gene is TRBJ2-2, the V gene TRBV7-9, with TRBD1 identical over 9 bases. The CDR3 length is 16 residues. V shed 2 bases, J shed 1 base, and the junction held 2 bases outside the gene matches. Germline CDR1 reads SEHNR; CDR2 reads FQNEAQ (reference sequence). The CDR3 loop is CASSLWGQGNTGELFF. The CDR3 bases are TGTGCCAGCAGCTTATGGGGACAGGGGAACACCGGGGAGCTGTTTTTT.

The chain joins TRBV4-3 to TRBJ2-6; D is uncertain. The germline V gene encodes CDR1 LGHNA and CDR2 YSLEER. Between the trimmed V and J ends, which lost 3 bases and 0 bases, there was a span of 18 bases. This CDR3 region has 19 residues. CDR3 loop: CASSQERSVSYSGANVLTF. Written as DNA, the CDR3 is TGCGCCAGCAGCCAGGAACGGTCGGTCAGCTACTCTGGGGCCAACGTCCTGACTTTC.

The V gene is TRBV6-5, the J gene TRBJ2-5; 9 nucleotides align to TRBD1. The V segment lost 2 bases and the J segment 4 bases; nucleotides outside the gene matches: 2. CDR1 is MNHEY and CDR2 is SVGAGI in the germline V gene. CDR3 size: 14 residues. CDR3 amino acids: CASSYKGQGETQYF. The CDR3 DNA follows: TGTGCCAGCAGTTACAAGGGACAGGGAGAGACCCAGTACTTC.

The rearrangement joins TRBV18 to TRBJ1-1; D is uncertain. Germline V gives CDR1 KGHSH, CDR2 LQKENI. Trimming cost V 1 base and J 13 bases, with 16 bases left between them. The CDR3 runs to 13 residues. CDR3: CASSPQSREPLFF. The CDR3 nucleotides are TGTGCCAGCTCACCACAATCGAGGGAGCCCCTTTTCTTT.